This TCR beta chain emerged from a study of cytomegalovirus exposure and HLA in healthy donors. V dropped 5 bases and J dropped 8; count of bases not matched to a gene: 15. The CDR3 has 17 residues. In germline, CDR1 is SEHNR, CDR2 FQNEAQ (reference sequence). With 60 Vbeta and 13 Jbeta primers, the PCR was carried out. Libraries were prepared by immunoSEQ multiplex PCR; TCRdb keeps only in-frame clonotypes and omits some of them. In the table there are about 170,000 clones, over 60% of which are singletons. The J gene is TRBJ2-1, the V gene TRBV7-9; 10 bases are shared with TRBD2. Source material: PBMCs. This receptor was identified in a girl aged 5 to 17 in good health and CMV-seronegative. This chain's CDR3 is CASSPRLAGAQVDEQFF. CDR3 nucleotide sequence: TGTGCCAGCAGCCCCCGCCTAGCGGGGGCCCAAGTCGATGAGCAGTTCTTC.